These 23 T cell receptor beta chains originate from one sample sequenced in a study of blood T cell repertoires in COVID-19. Here immunoSEQ multiplex PCR was the method, and the copy in TCRdb shows in-frame clones only, minus some. The data show 250,000 to 300,000 clones, more than 75% seen once. The sequenced sample was peripheral blood. All receptors come from a woman in her forties who had recovered from COVID-19.

This chain joins TRBV7-9 and TRBJ2-3; D may be TRBD2 (5 bases). The CDR3 is made up of 13 amino acids. V lost 5 bases and J lost 3, with 9 bases in between. The germline V gene encodes CDR1 SEHNR and CDR2 FQNEAQ (reference sequence). DNA of the CDR3: TGTGCCAGCAGCAAGGGAGTGACAGATACGCAGTATTTT. This translates into CASSKGVTDTQYF. Combining the CDR3 with reference TRBV7-9 and TRBJ2-3 gives the whole variable domain DTGVSQNPRHKITKRGQNVTFRCDPISEHNRLYWYRQTLGQGPEFLTYFQNEAQLEKSRLLSDRFSAERPKGSFSTLEIQRTEQGDSAMYLCASSKGVTDTQYFGPGTRLTVL.

The chain combines TRBV4-1 with TRBJ2-1, with unresolved D. Germline V gene data show CDR1 as MGHRA and CDR2 as YSYEKL. The CDR3 loop spans 17 amino acids. Deletions cut 0 bases from V and 0 bases from J, with 12 bases between. The CDR3: CASSQEGRPSSYNEQFF. The CDR3 region has the DNA TGCGCCAGCAGCCAAGAGGGCAGACCGAGCTCCTACAATGAGCAGTTCTTC.

The rearrangement uses TRBV5-1 and TRBJ2-7; 12 nucleotides match TRBD2. V lost 4 bases, J lost 6 bases, and 8 bases stayed unmatched. The CDR3 contains 15 residues. Germline CDR1 is SGHRS and CDR2 is YFSETQ. The CDR3 is CASSPIPGLAGEQYF. Here the CDR3 DNA reads TGCGCCAGCAGCCCCATTCCGGGACTAGCGGGCGAGCAGTACTTC.

The chain is built from TRBV7-9 and TRBJ2-2; 7 bases fit TRBD1. The germline V gene encodes CDR1 SEHNR and CDR2 FQNEAQ (reference sequence). The length of the CDR3 is 16 residues. J was trimmed by 1 base and V by 5 bases; bases with no gene match: 7. In nucleotides, the CDR3 is TGTGCCAGCAGCACAAGCCGGACAGGGAACACCGGGGAGCTGTTTTTT. Translation gives CASSTSRTGNTGELFF.

The V call is TRBV15, the J call TRBJ1-1, with a tentative D call TRBD1 (6 bases). In germline, CDR1 is LNHNV, CDR2 YYDKDF (reference sequence). V was cut by 0 bases and J by 4 bases, with 15 bases left in between. This CDR3 comprises 16 residues. CDR3 sequence (DNA): TGTGCCACCAGCAGAGAACCCACAGGGTTGGCCACTGAAGCTTTCTTT. This sequence encodes CATSREPTGLATEAFF.

The chain has TRBV5-1 and TRBJ1-3; 8 positions match TRBD1. This CDR3 has 17 amino acids. Germline loops: CDR1 SGHRS, CDR2 YFSETQ. V shed 4 bases and J 0 bases; nucleotides not matched to a gene: 9. CDR3 nucleotide sequence: TGCGCCAGCAGCCTACGGACAGGGCAAGGCTCTGGAAACACCATATATTTT. Translating it yields CASSLRTGQGSGNTIYF.

This sequence joins TRBV5-1 and TRBJ2-1; 10 bases are a match to TRBD2. Germline CDR1 and CDR2: SGHRS and YFSETQ. The CDR3 covers 13 residues. V lost 4 bases to trimming and J lost 15 bases; unmatched junction nucleotides: 10. In nucleotides, the CDR3 is TGCGCCAGCAGCCCCGAACCTAGCGGGAGTCGGTTCTTC. It translates to CASSPEPSGSRFF.

The gene calls are TRBV5-1 and TRBJ1-2; the D is unclear. The V gene's germline CDR1 is SGHRS and CDR2 YFSETQ. The V gene lost 4 bases and the J gene lost 8 bases, with 12 bases spanning the gap. The CDR3 spans 12 residues. The CDR3 loop is CASSRVGDGYTF. The CDR3 bases are TGCGCCAGCAGCCGGGTCGGCGACGGCTACACCTTC.

This clone occurred once. The V and J genes are TRBV15 and TRBJ1-4; 7 nucleotides line up with TRBD1. There are 17 residues in the CDR3. With V trimmed by 3 bases and J by 2 bases, 9 bases remained unmatched. Looked up from germline, CDR1 is LNHNV and CDR2 is YYDKDF (reference sequence). The CDR3 nucleotides are TGTGCCACCAGCAGTCCGGGCAGGGGGTCTACTAATGAAAAACTGTTTTTT. Translating gives CATSSPGRGSTNEKLFF.

The CDR3: CASSPGSLLYGYTF. DNA of the CDR3: TGTGCCAGCAGTCCCGGGTCCCTACTTTATGGCTACACCTTC. The chain employs TRBV27 and TRBJ1-2; D uncertain. V was cut by 5 bases and J by 5 bases, with 15 bases left in between. Germline V gene lookup returns CDR1 MNHEY and CDR2 SMNVEV (reference sequence). The CDR3 has 14 amino acids.

This clone was detected a few times. The chain combines TRBV5-1 with TRBJ2-1, with D uncertain. Germline CDR1 and CDR2: SGHRS and YFSETQ. This CDR3 contains 11 residues. V lost 1 base and J lost 8, with 4 bases in between. CDR3 bases: TGCGCCAGCAGCTTGTCGGATGAGCAGTTCTTC. Residues: CASSLSDEQFF.

V gene TRBV6-2 or TRBV6-3 combines with J gene TRBJ2-1, with TRBD2 identical over 10 bases. CDR1 and CDR2 from the germline V gene are MNHEY and SVGEGT. Germline trimming cut 6 bases from V and 1 base from J; bases unmatched to any gene: 12. The CDR3 loop spans 18 amino acids. The CDR3 DNA is TGTGCCAGCAGCCACGACACTCTAGCGGGAGTGTCCTACAATGAGCAGTTCTTC. It is translated as CASSHDTLAGVSYNEQFF.

The chain joins TRBV6-5 to TRBJ2-2, with 8 nucleotides matching TRBD2. CDR1 MNHEY and CDR2 SVGAGI come from the germline V gene. The CDR3 is made up of 14 amino acids. V gave up 7 bases and J gave up 6 bases; unmatched junction bases: 7. The CDR3 is CASTGGVWSGELFF. The CDR3 DNA reads TGTGCCAGCACCGGGGGGGTTTGGTCCGGGGAGCTGTTTTTT.

This chain uses TRBV4-3 with TRBJ2-3; D gene ambiguous. The CDR3 has 17 residues. CDR1 and CDR2 (germline): LGHNA, YSLEER. Trimming removed 0 bases from V and 2 bases from J, with 15 bases in between. The CDR3 spells CASSQESLPPFTDTQYF. The CDR3 nucleotides read TGCGCCAGCAGCCAAGAGAGCCTTCCTCCCTTCACAGATACGCAGTATTTT.

The chain couples TRBV7-2 to TRBJ1-5; D gene ambiguous. The V end lost 3 bases, the J end lost 9 bases, and 12 bases lay between the germline ends. The germline CDR1 and CDR2 sequences are SGHTA and FQGNSA. There are 13 residues in the CDR3. CDR3 loop: CASSFRNPGPQHF. In DNA, the CDR3 is TGTGCCAGCAGCTTCCGCAACCCCGGGCCCCAGCATTTT. Using reference TRBV7-2 and TRBJ1-5 for the parts outside the CDR3, the full variable domain is GAGVSQSPSNKVTEKGKDVELRCDPISGHTALYWYRQSLGQGLEFLIYFQGNSAPDKSGLPSDRFSAERTGGSVSTLTIQRTQQEDSAVYLCASSFRNPGPQHFGDGTRLSIL.

This clone was seen a few times. The V and J genes are TRBV19 and TRBJ2-3, with D maybe TRBD2 (8 bases). V was shortened by 9 bases and J by 2 bases, with 18 bases between the two germline ends. This CDR3 contains 15 residues. Per the germline V gene, CDR1 is LNHDA and CDR2 is SQIVND (reference sequence). The DNA for the CDR3 is TGTGCCAGCTCGACGGGAGGGACAGCCACAGATACGCAGTATTTT. Its translation: CASSTGGTATDTQYF. Looking up the rest from reference TRBV19 and TRBJ2-3 gives the full variable domain: DGGITQSPKYLFRKEGQNVTLSCEQNLNHDAMYWYRQDPGQGLRLIYYSQIVNDFQKGDIAEGYSVSREKKESFPLTVTSAQKNPTAFYLCASSTGGTATDTQYFGPGTRLTVL.

V usage is TRBV2 and J usage is TRBJ2-3, with D possibly matching TRBD2 (5 bases). Looked up from germline, CDR1 is SNHLY and CDR2 is FYNNEI. V was clipped by 2 bases and J by 14 bases, with 11 bases between them. The CDR3 is 11 residues long. The CDR3 is CASSELRAPYF. The DNA for the CDR3 is TGTGCCAGCAGTGAACTGCGGGCCCCGTATTTT.

The chain uses TRBV2 and TRBJ2-3; 13 bases match TRBD2. J lost 8 bases, V lost 4 bases, and 6 bases had no gene match. The germline V gene encodes CDR1 SNHLY and CDR2 FYNNEI. This CDR3 is 15 amino acids long. CDR3 loop: CASSAGTSGMGTQYF. In nucleotides, the CDR3 is TGTGCCAGCAGTGCCGGGACTAGCGGGATGGGTACGCAGTATTTT.

The chain carries TRBV5-4 and TRBJ2-7; weak D call: TRBD2 (5 bases). CDR1 is SGHNT, CDR2 YYREEE, per germline (reference sequence). Between the trimmed V and J ends, which lost 4 bases and 2 bases, there was a span of 13 bases. The CDR3 is made up of 14 amino acids. The CDR3 region is CASSPQDGTYEQYF. The CDR3 nucleotides are TGTGCCAGCAGCCCCCAGGACGGGACCTACGAGCAGTACTTC.

This clone is a singleton in its sample. The chain has TRBV29-1 and TRBJ1-2; D remains ambiguous. Per the germline V gene, CDR1 is SQVTM and CDR2 is ANQGSEA. CDR3 length: 17 residues. The V end was cut by 5 bases, the J end by 5 bases, with 27 bases between. The DNA for the CDR3 is TGCAGCGTTCTCGAGGGTCCCCTCGGTCCAACTGGGTATGGCTACACCTTC. Translating it yields CSVLEGPLGPTGYGYTF.

This clone was recorded once. CDR3 bases: TGTGCCAGCAGTTACTCGGGCGGGAGGGCTGGTGAGCAGTTCTTC. Translation gives CASSYSGGRAGEQFF. The chain has TRBV6-6 and TRBJ2-1, with TRBD2 matching 9 bases. Germline V lookup: CDR1 MNHNY, CDR2 SVGAGI (reference sequence). This CDR3 spans 15 amino acids. After removal of 0 bases from V and 9 bases from J, the junction contained 6 bases not matched to a gene.

This rearrangement joins TRBV5-1 to TRBJ2-7; 13 bases agree with TRBD2. Germline-derived CDR1 and CDR2 are SGHRS and YFSETQ. CDR3 length: 15 amino acids. Germline trimming cut 4 bases from V and 5 bases from J; bases unmatched to any gene: 6. This CDR3 reads CASSRGLAGWDEQYF. Written as DNA, the CDR3 is TGCGCCAGCAGCCGGGGACTAGCGGGATGGGACGAGCAGTACTTC.

This chain links TRBV9 with TRBJ2-4, with TRBD2 identical over 8 bases. The CDR3 runs 15 residues. The V and J ends lost 7 bases and 2 bases, in that order; junction bases with no gene match: 8. Germline V gives CDR1 SGDLS, CDR2 YYNGEE. CDR3 protein: CASARGGAPKNIQYF. The CDR3 bases are TGTGCCAGCGCCCGGGGGGGCGCGCCCAAAAACATTCAGTACTTC.